This T cell receptor (beta chain) derives from a study of T cells after yellow fever vaccination. Trimming removed 8 bases at V and 4 bases at J, with 13 bases between. Germline lookup yields CDR1 SGHTA and CDR2 FQGNSA. The CDR3 spans 13 residues. In TCRdb, the 5' RACE reads were re-called with MiXCR into one record per CDR3 protein. The data show some 300,000 distinct CDR3 sequences, approximately 10% seen once. V and J are TRBV7-2 and TRBJ2-3; D could derive from TRBD1 or TRBD2 (5 bases each). The source of this sequence is a man aged 18 to 29 who received the YFV17D yellow fever vaccine. The sample was CD4+ T cells sorted from PBMCs, taken 5 days after the yellow fever booster vaccination. The CDR3 is CASLAGGADTQYF. The CDR3 DNA follows: TGTGCCAGCTTGGCTGGGGGAGCAGATACGCAGTATTTT.